The present entry profiles one T cell receptor (beta chain) with its context. The record originates from a study of blood T cell repertoires in COVID-19. About the research overall: In each case, the material was cDNA or gDNA derived from T cells, B-cell-depleted T cells, or PBMCs.

V was trimmed by 6 bases and J by 8 bases, leaving 7 bases between them. CDR3 length: 11 amino acids. As processed by the authors: Nucleated cell counts were estimated from reference gene primer amplification. Measured with immunoSEQ multiplex PCR; TCRdb has only the in-frame clones, and not every one. The V and J calls and clone size were taken over from that table, and D and trimming were inferred from the DNA. The sample holds 140,000 or so clones; 80% to 90% are singletons and the top ten take 3% to 4%. The study assigned cohorts using participant-reported clinical history. The specimen was PBMCs or T cells enriched from blood (not recorded which). This sequence joins TRBV12-3 or TRBV12-4 and TRBJ1-4; no clear D gene. The sequence was collected from a woman in her fifties or sixties with acute COVID-19. The CDR3 region is CASSRGEKLFF. The CDR3 DNA reads as TGTGCCAGCAGCCGCGGGGAAAAACTGTTTTTT.